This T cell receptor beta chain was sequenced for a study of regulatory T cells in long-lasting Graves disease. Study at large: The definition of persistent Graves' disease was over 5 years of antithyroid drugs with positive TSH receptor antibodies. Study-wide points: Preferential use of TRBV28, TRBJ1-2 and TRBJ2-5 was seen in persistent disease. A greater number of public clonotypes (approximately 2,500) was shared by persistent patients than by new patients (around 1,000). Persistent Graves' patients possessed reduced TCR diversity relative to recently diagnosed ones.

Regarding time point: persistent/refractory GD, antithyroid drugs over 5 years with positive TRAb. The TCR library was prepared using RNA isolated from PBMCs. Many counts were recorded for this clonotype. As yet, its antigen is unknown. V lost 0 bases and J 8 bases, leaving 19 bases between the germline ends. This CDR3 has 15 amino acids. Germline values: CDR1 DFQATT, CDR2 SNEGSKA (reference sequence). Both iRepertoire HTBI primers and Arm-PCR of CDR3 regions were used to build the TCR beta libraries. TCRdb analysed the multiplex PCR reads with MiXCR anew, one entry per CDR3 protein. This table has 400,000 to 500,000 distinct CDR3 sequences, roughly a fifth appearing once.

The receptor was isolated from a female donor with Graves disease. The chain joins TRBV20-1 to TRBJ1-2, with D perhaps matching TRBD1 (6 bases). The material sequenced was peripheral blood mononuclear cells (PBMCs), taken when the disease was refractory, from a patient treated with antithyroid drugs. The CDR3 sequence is CSARDRTVSSAGYTF. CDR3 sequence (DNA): TGCAGTGCTAGAGACCGGACAGTTTCCTCTGCGGGCTACACCTTC.